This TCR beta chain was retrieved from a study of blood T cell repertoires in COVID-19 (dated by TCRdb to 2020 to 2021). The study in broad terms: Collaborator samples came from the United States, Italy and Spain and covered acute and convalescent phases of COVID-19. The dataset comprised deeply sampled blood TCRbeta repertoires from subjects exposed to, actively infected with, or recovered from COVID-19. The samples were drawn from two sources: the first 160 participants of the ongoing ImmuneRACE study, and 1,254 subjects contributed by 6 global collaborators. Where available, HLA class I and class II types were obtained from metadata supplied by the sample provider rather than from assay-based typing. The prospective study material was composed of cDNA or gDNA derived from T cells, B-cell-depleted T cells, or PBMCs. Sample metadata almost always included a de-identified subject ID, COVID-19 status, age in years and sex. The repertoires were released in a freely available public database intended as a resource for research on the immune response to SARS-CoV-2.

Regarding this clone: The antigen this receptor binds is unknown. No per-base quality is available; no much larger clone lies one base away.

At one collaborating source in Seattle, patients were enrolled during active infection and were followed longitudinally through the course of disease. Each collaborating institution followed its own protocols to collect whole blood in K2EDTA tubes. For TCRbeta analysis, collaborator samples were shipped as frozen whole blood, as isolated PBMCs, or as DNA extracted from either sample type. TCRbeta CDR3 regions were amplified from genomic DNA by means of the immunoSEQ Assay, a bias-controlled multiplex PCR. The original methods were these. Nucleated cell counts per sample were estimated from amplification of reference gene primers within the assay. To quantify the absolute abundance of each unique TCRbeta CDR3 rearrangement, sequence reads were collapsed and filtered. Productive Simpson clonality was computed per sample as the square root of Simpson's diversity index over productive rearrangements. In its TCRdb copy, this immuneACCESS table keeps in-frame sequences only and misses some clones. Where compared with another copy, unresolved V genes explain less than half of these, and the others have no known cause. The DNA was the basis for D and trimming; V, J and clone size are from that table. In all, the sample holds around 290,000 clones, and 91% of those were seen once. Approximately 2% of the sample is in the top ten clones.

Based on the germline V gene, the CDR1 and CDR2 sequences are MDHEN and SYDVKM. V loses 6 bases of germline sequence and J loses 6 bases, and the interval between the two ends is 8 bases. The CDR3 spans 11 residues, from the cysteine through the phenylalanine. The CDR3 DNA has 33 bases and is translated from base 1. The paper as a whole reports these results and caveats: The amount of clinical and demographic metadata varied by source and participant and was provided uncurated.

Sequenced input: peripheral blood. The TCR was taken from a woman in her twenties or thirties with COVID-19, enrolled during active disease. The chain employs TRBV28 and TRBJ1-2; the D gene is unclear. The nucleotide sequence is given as TGTGCCAGCAGCACGACAAATGGCTACACCTTC. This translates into CASSTTNGYTF.